This T cell receptor (beta chain) stems from a study of cytomegalovirus exposure and HLA in healthy donors. PCR amplification relied on 60 Vbeta primers (plus 13 Jbeta primers). Assay: immunoSEQ multiplex PCR; the TCRdb copy retains only in-frame clones and omits some. The specimen's table records approximately 45,000 clones. The TCR was taken from a male donor in good health and CMV-seronegative. The sequenced sample was PBMCs.

CDR3 bases: TGTGCCAGCAGTGAAGCCGGGACTAGGTCGAATGAGCAGTTCTTC. Its protein is CASSEAGTRSNEQFF. This chain joins TRBV2 and TRBJ2-1; 8 nucleotides align to TRBD2. This CDR3 has 15 residues. Looked up from germline, CDR1 is SNHLY and CDR2 is FYNNEI. V trimming: 0 bases; J trimming: 7 bases; junction bases outside the gene matches: 5.